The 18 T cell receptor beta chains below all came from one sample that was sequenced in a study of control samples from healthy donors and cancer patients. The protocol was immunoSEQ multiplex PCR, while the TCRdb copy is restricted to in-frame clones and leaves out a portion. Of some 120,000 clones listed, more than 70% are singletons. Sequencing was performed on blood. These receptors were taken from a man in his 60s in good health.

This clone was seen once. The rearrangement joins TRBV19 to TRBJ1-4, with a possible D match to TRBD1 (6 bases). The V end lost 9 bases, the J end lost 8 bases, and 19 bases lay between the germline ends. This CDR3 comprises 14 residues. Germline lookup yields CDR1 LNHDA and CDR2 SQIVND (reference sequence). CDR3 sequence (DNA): TGTGCCAGCTCCCCACAGGGATGGAAAGAAAAACTGTTTTTT. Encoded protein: CASSPQGWKEKLFF.

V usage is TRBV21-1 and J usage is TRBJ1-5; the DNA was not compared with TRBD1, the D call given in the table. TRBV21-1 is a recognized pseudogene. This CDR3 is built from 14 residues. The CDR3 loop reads CASSKQGSDQPQHF. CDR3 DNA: TGTGCCAGCAGCAAGCAGGGATCCGATCAGCCCCAGCATTTT.

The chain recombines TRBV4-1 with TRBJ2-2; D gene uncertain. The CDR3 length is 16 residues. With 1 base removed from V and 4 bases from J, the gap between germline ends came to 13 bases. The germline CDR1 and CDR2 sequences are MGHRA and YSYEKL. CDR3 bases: TGCGCCAGCAGCCAAGTATCGGTTGGGGTCACCGGGGAGCTGTTTTTT. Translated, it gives CASSQVSVGVTGELFF.

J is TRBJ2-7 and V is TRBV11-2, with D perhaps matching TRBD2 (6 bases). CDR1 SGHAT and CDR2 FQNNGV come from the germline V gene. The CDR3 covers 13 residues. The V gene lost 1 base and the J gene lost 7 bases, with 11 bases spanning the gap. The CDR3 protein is CASSLGPGREQYF. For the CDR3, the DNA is TGTGCCAGCAGCTTAGGTCCGGGGAGGGAGCAGTACTTC.

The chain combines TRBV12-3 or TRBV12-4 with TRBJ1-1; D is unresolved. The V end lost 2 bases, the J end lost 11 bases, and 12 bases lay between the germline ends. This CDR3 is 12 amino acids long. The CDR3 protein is CASSLRGRQAFF. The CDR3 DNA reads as TGTGCCAGCAGTTTACGCGGGAGGCAGGCTTTCTTT.

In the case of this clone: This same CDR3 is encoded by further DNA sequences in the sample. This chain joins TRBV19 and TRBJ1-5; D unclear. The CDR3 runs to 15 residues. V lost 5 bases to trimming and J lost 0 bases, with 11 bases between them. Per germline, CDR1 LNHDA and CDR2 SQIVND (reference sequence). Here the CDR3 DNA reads TGTGCCAGTAGTTCGCAAAGAAATAGCAATCAGCCCCAGCATTTT. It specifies CASSSQRNSNQPQHF.

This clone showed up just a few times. The CDR3 sequence is CASSPSNRGNSPLHF. In DNA, the CDR3 is TGTGCCAGCTCACCATCTAACAGGGGAAATTCACCCCTCCACTTT. The rearrangement joins TRBV18 to TRBJ1-6; 7 nucleotides align to TRBD1. Trimming took 2 bases from V and 7 from J; bases not matched to a gene: 5. The CDR3 length is 15 residues. Germline CDR1 reads KGHSH; CDR2 reads LQKENI. The variable domain in full, completed from reference TRBV18 and TRBJ1-6, reads NAGVMQNPRHLVRRRGQEARLRCSPMKGHSHVYWYRQLPEEGLKFMVYLQKENIIDESGMPKERFSAEFPKEGPSILRIQQVVRGDSAAYFCASSPSNRGNSPLHFGNGTRLTVT.

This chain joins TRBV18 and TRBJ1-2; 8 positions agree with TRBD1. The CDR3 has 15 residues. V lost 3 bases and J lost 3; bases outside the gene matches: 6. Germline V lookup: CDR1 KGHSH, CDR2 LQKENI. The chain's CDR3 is CASSPGGQGDYGYTF. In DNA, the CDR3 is TGTGCCAGCTCACCCGGTGGACAGGGTGACTATGGCTACACCTTC.

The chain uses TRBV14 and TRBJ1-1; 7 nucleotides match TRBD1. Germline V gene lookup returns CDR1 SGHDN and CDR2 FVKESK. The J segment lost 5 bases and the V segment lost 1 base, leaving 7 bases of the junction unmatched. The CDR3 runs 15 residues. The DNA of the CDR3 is TGTGCCAGCAGCCAAGTCCTAGGGGGCGAGACTGAAGCTTTCTTT. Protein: CASSQVLGGETEAFF.

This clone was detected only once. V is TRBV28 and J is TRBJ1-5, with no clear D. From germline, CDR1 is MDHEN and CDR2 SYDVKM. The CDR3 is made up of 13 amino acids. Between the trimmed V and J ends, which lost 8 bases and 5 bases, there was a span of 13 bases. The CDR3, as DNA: TGTGCCAGCCTAGCTATTCAAGATCAGCCCCAGCATTTT. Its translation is CASLAIQDQPQHF.

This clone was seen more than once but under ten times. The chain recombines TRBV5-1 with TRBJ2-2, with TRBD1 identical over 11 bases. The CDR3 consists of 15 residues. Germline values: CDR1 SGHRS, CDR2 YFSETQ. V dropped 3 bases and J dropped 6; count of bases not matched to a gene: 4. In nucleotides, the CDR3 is TGCGCCAGCAGCTATGGGACAGGGGGTTCCGGGGAGCTGTTTTTT. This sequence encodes CASSYGTGGSGELFF.

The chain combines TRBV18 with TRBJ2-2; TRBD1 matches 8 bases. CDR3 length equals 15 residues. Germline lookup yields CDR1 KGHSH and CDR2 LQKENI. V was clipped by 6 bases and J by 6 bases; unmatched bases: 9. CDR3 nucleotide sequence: TGTGCCAGCTCCAAGCAGGGGGCTGAGCCCGGGGAGCTGTTTTTT. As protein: CASSKQGAEPGELFF.

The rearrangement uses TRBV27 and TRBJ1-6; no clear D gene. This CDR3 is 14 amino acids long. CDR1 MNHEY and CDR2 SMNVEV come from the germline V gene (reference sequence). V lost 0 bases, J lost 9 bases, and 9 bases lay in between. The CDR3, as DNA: TGTGCCAGCAGTTTATCCCCCTTTATTTCACCCCTCCACTTT. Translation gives CASSLSPFISPLHF.

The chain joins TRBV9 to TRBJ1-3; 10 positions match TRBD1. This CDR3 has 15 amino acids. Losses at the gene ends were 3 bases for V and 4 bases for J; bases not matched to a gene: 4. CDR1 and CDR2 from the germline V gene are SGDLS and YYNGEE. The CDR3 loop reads CASSAGQGSGNTIYF. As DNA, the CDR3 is TGTGCCAGCAGCGCGGGACAGGGGTCCGGAAACACCATATATTTT.

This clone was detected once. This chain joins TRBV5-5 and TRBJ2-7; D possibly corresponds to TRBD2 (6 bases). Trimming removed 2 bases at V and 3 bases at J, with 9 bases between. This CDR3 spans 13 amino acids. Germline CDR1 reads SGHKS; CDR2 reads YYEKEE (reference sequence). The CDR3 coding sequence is TGTGCCAGCAGCTTCATGGACTACTACGAGCAGTACTTC. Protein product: CASSFMDYYEQYF.

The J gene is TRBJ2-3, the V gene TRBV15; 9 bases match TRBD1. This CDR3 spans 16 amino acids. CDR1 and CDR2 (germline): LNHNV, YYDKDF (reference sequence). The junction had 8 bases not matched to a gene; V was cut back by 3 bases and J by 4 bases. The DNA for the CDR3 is TGTGCCACCAGCAGGGAGGGACAGGGTCTATCAGATACGCAGTATTTT. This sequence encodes CATSREGQGLSDTQYF.

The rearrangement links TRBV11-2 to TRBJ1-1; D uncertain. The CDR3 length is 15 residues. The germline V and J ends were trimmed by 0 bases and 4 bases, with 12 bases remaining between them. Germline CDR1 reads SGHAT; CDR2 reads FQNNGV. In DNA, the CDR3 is TGTGCCAGCAGCTTAGAAGGGCAGCTAGGCACTGAAGCTTTCTTT. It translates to CASSLEGQLGTEAFF.

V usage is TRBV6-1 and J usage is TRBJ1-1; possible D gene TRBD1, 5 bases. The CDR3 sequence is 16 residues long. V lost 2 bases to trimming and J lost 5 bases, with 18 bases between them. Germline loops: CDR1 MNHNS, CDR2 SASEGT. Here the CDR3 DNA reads TGTGCCAGCAGTGAACAGACCGGGACCCCATGGACTGAAGCTTTCTTT. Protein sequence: CASSEQTGTPWTEAFF.